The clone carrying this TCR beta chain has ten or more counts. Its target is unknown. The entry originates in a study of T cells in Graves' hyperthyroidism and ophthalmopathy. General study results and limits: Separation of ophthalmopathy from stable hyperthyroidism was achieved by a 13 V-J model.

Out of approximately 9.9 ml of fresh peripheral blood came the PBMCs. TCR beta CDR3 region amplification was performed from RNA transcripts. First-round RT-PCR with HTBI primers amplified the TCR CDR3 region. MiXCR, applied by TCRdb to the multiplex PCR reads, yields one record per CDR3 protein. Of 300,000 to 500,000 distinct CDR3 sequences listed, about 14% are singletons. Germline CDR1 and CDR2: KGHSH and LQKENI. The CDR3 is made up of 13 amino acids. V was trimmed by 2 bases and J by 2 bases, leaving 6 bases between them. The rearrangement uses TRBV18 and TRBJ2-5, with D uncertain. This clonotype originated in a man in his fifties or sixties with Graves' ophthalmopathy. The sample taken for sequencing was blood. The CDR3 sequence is CASSPSQQETQYF. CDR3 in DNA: TGTGCCAGCTCACCATCCCAGCAAGAGACCCAGTACTTC.